The TCR beta chain described here comes from a study of blood T cell repertoires in COVID-19. For the study at large: From T cells, B-cell-depleted T cells, or PBMCs came the material, which was cDNA or gDNA.

Profiling relied on immunoSEQ multiplex PCR, and the TCRdb table lists in-frame clones only, not all of them. The data contain over 90,000 clones, roughly 79% of them seen just once; the ten biggest clones take up 4% to 5.5%. Seattle's cohort entered during active infection and was followed longitudinally. The sequence was collected from a man older than 75 with COVID-19, enrolled during active disease. The sequenced material came from peripheral blood.

CDR3 sequence reads: CATSSRQVGQNYGYTF. CDR3 DNA: TGTGCCACCAGCAGCAGACAGGTGGGCCAGAACTATGGCTACACCTTC. The chain carries TRBV15 and TRBJ1-2; the D gene is possibly TRBD1 (6 bases). CDR1 LNHNV and CDR2 YYDKDF come from the germline V gene (reference sequence). The CDR3 runs 16 residues. The V gene lost 3 bases and the J gene lost 2 bases, with 16 bases spanning the gap.